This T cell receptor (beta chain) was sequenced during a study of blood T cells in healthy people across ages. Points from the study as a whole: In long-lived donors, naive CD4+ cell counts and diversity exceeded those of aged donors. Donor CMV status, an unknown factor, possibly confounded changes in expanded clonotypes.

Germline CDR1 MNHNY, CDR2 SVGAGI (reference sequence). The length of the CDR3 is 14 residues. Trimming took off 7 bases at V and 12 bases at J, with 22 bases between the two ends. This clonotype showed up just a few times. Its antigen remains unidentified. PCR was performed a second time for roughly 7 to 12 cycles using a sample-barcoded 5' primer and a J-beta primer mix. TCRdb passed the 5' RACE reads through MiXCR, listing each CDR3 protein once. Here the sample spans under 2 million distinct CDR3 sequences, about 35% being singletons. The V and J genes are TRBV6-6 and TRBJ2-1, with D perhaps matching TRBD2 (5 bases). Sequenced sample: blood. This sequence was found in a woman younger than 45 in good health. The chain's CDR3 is CASTEGRLSSLQFF. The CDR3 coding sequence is TGTGCCAGCACAGAGGGTCGACTCAGTAGTCTGCAGTTCTTC.